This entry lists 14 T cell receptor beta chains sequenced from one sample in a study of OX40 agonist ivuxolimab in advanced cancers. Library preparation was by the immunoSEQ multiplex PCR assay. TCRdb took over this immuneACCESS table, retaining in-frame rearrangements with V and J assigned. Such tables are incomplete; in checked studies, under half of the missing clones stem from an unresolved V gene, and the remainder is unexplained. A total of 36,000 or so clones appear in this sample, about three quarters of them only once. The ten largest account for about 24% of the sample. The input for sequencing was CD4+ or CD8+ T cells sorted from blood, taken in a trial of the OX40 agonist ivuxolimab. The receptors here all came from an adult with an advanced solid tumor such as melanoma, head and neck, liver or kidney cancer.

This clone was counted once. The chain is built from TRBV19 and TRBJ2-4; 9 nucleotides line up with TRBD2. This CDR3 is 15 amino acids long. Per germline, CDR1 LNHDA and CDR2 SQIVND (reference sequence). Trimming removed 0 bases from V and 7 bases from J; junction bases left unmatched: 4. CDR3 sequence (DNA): TGTGCCAGTAGTATAGATCGGGCGGGAGGGAACATTCAGTACTTC. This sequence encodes CASSIDRAGGNIQYF.

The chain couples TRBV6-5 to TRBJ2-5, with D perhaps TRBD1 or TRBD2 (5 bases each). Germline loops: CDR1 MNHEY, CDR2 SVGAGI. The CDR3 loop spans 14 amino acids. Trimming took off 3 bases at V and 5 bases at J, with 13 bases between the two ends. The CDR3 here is CASSYPGAGETQYF. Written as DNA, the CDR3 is TGTGCCAGCAGTTATCCCGGGGCCGGGGAGACCCAGTACTTC.

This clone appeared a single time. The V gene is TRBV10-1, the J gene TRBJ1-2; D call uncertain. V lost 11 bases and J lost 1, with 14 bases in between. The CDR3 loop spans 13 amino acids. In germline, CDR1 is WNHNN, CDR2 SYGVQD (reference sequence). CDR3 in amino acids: CASRPDFNYGYTF. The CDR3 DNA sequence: TGCGCCTCACGGCCGGACTTTAACTATGGCTACACCTTC.

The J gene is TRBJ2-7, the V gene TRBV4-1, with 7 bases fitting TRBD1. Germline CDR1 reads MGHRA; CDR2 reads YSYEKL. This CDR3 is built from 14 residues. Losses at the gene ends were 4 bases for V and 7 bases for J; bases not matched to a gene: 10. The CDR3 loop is CASSPDRVRVEQYF. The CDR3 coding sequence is TGCGCCAGCAGCCCCGACAGGGTACGAGTTGAGCAGTACTTC.

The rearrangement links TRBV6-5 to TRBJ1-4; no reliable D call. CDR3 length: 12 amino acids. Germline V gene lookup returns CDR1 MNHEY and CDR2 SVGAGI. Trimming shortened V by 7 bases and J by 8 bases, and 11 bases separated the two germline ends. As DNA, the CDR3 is TGTGCCAGCATGGTCGGAGGGGAAAAACTGTTTTTT. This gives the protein CASMVGGEKLFF.

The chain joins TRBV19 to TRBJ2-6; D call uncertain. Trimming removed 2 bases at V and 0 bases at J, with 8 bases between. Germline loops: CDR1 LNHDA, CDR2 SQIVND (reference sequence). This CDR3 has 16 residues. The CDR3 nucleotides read TGTGCCAGTAGTATAATCGCAATCTCTGGGGCCAACGTCCTGACTTTC. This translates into CASSIIAISGANVLTF.

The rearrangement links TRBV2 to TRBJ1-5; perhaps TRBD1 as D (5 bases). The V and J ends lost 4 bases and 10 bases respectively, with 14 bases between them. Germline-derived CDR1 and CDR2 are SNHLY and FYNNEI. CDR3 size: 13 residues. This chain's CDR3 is CASSVEGSGPQHF. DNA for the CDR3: TGTGCCAGCAGTGTAGAGGGGAGTGGCCCCCAGCATTTT.

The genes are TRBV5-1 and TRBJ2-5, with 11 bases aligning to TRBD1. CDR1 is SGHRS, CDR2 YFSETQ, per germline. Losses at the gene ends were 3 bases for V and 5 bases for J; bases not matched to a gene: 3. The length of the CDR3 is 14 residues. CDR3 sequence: CASSSGTGGETQYF. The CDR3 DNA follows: TGCGCCAGCAGCTCAGGGACAGGGGGTGAGACCCAGTACTTC.

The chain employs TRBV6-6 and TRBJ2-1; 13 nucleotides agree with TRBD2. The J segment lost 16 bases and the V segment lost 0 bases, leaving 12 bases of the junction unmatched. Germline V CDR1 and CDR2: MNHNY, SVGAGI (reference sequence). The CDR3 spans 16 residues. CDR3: CASSYSTSGGAFLEFF. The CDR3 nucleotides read TGTGCCAGCAGTTACTCTACTAGCGGGGGGGCCTTTTTAGAATTCTTC.

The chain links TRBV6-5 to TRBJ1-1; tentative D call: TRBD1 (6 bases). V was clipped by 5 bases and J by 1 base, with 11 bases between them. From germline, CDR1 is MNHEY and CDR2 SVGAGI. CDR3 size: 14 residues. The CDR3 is CASSAQGGNTEAFF. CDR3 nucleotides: TGTGCCAGCAGTGCCCAAGGGGGGAACACTGAAGCTTTCTTT.

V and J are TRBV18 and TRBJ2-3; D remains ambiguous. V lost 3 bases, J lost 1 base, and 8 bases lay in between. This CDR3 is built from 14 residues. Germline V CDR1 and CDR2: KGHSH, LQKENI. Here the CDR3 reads CASSPQPGTDTQYF. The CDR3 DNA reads TGTGCCAGCTCACCGCAACCAGGCACAGATACGCAGTATTTT.

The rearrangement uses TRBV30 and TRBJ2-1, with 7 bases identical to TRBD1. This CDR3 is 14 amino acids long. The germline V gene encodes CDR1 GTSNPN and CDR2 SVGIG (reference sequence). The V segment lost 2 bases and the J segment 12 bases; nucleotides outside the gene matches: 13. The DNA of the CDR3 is TGTGCCTGGAGTTCCACTCGCAGGGGGATATGGCAGTTCTTC. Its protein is CAWSSTRRGIWQFF.

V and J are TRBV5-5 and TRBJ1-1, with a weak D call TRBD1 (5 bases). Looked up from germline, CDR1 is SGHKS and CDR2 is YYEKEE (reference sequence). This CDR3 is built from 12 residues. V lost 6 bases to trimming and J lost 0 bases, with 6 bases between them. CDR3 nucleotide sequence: TGTGCCAGCACAGGGATGAACACTGAAGCTTTCTTT. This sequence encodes CASTGMNTEAFF.

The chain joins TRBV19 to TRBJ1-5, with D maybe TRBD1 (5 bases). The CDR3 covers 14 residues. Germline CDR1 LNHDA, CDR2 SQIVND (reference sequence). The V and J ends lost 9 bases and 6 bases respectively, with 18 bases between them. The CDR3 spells CASRLGDPGQPQHF. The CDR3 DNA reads TGTGCCAGCAGGTTGGGGGATCCCGGTCAGCCCCAGCATTTT.